Listed below are T cell receptor beta chains from one sample, sequenced in a study of T-cell memory formation after mild COVID-19. Using its own MiXCR run on the 5' RACE reads, TCRdb lists one record per CDR3 protein. The data hold approximately 300,000 distinct CDR3 sequences, with roughly 8.2% observed a single time. The sequencing sample was made of PBMCs or a T cell subset sorted from them (not recorded which). The receptors stem from a man younger than 35 who had mild COVID-19 (a few samples of this study predate the infection). Cell type and time point are not known. Each CDR3 is given with its conserved first and last residue. D genes are given only for firm matches. A clone size is listed for some rows: how often the clone was seen (once, few, many), or a class if it is expanded.

CSVGLARGLYEQYF	TGCAGCGTTGGACTAGCGAGGGGGCTCTACGAGCAGTACTTC	14	TRBV29-1	TRBJ2-7	few	NA
CASSWASGVADTQYF	TGTGCCAGCAGCTGGGCTAGCGGGGTTGCAGATACGCAGTATTTT	15	TRBV7-2	TRBJ2-3	many	TRBD2
CASSFRGYEQYF	TGTGCCAGCAGCTTTCGGGGGTACGAGCAGTACTTC	12	TRBV7-9	TRBJ2-7	NA	NA
CATSDHSGNGYTF	TGTGCCACCAGTGACCATTCGGGCAATGGCTACACCTTC	13	TRBV24-1	TRBJ1-2	few	NA
CASSLGSRSTEAFF	TGTGCCAGCAGCTTAGGCAGCCGAAGCACTGAAGCTTTCTTT	14	TRBV5-5	TRBJ1-1	NA	NA
CASSLLWGGATDTQYF	TGTGCCAGCAGCTTACTTTGGGGGGGGGCCACAGATACGCAGTATTTT	16	TRBV7-9	TRBJ2-3	few	NA
CASSQKGGRETQYF	TGTGCCAGCAGCCAAAAGGGGGGAAGGGAGACCCAGTACTTC	14	TRBV3-1	TRBJ2-5	few	NA
CASSASGNSATEAFF	TGTGCCAGCAGCGCGTCCGGGAATAGCGCGACTGAAGCTTTCTTT	15	TRBV9	TRBJ1-1	NA	NA
CASSRRPVDEKLFF	TGTGCCAGCAGCCGCCGCCCGGTCGATGAAAAACTGTTTTTT	14	TRBV6-5	TRBJ1-4	many	NA
CASSFQGMETQYF	TGTGCCAGCAGTTTCCAGGGGATGGAGACCCAGTACTTC	13	TRBV12-3/TRBV12-4	TRBJ2-5	NA	NA
CASSLIGGFTDTQYF	TGCGCCAGCAGCTTAATCGGGGGATTCACAGATACGCAGTATTTT	15	TRBV5-1	TRBJ2-3	many	NA
CASSPVGGATNQPQHF	TGTGCCAGCAGCCCGGTAGGGGGGGCAACCAATCAGCCCCAGCATTTT	16	TRBV7-2	TRBJ1-5	many	NA
CASSSAPGMVTEAFF	TGTGCCAGCAGCTCGGCGCCGGGGATGGTCACTGAAGCTTTCTTT	15	TRBV5-4	TRBJ1-1	many	NA
CASSGLAGVNTEAFF	TGCGCCAGCAGCGGGCTGGCGGGGGTGAACACTGAAGCTTTCTTT	15	TRBV5-1	TRBJ1-1	NA	NA
CASGGSAYGYTF	TGTGCCAGCGGGGGCAGTGCCTATGGCTACACCTTC	12	TRBV11-3	TRBJ1-2	NA	NA
CASSQEGLGAFF	TGTGCCAGCAGCCAAGAGGGACTGGGAGCTTTCTTT	12	TRBV14	TRBJ1-1	NA	NA
CASSRGTSAGELFF	TGTGCCAGCAGCCGGGGCACCTCGGCCGGGGAGCTGTTTTTT	14	TRBV5-5	TRBJ2-2	NA	NA
CASSQDQQGTDTQYF	TGTGCCAGCAGCCAAGATCAGCAGGGCACAGATACGCAGTATTTT	15	TRBV4-2	TRBJ2-3	NA	NA